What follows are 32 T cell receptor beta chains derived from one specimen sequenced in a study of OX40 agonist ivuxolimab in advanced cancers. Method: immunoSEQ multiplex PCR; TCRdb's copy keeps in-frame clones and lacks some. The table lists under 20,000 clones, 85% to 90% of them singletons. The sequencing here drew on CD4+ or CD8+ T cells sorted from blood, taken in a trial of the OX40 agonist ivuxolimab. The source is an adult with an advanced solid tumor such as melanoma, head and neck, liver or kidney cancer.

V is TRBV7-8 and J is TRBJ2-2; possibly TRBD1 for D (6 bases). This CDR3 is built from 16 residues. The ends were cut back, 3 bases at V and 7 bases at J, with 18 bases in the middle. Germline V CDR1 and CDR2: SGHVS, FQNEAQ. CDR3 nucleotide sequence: TGTGCCAGCAGCTTCCAGGGGAATAGAGGAGTCGGGGAGCTGTTTTTT. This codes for CASSFQGNRGVGELFF.

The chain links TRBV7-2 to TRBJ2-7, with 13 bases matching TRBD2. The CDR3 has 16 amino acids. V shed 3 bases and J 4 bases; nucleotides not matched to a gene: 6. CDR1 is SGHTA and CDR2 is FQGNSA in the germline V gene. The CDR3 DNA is TGTGCCAGCAGCTTGAAGACTAGCGGGAGGATTTACGAGCAGTACTTC. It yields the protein CASSLKTSGRIYEQYF.

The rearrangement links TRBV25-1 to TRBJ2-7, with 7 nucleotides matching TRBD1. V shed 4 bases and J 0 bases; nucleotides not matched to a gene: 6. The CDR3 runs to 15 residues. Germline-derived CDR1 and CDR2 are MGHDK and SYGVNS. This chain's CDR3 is CASSARDRSSYEQYF. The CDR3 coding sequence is TGTGCCAGCAGTGCCCGGGACAGAAGCTCCTACGAGCAGTACTTC.

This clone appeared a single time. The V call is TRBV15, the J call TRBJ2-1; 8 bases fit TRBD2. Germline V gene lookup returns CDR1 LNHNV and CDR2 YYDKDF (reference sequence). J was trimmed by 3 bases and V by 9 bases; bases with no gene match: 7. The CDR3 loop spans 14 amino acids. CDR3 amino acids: CATSSGGHYNEQFF. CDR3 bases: TGTGCCACTTCCTCGGGAGGGCACTACAATGAGCAGTTCTTC. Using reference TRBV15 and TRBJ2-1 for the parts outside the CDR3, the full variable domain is DAMVIQNPRYQVTQFGKPVTLSCSQTLNHNVMYWYQQKSSQAPKLLFHYYDKDFNNEADTPDNFQSRRPNTSFCFLDIRSPGLGDTAMYLCATSSGGHYNEQFFGPGTRLTVL.

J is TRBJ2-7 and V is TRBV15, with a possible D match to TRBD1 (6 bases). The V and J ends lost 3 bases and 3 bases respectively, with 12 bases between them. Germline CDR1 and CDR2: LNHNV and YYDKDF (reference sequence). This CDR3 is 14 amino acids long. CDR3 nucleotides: TGTGCCACCAGCAGCGGGACACAAAACTACGAGCAGTACTTC. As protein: CATSSGTQNYEQYF.

The CDR3 region is CASSPGQEYEQYF. CDR3 sequence (DNA): TGTGCCAGCAGTCCGGGACAGGAGTACGAGCAGTACTTC. The chain couples TRBV6-1 to TRBJ2-7; 8 bases match TRBD1. The CDR3 sequence is 13 residues long. Germline assignment: CDR1 MNHNS and CDR2 SASEGT. V dropped 5 bases and J dropped 4; count of bases not matched to a gene: 4.

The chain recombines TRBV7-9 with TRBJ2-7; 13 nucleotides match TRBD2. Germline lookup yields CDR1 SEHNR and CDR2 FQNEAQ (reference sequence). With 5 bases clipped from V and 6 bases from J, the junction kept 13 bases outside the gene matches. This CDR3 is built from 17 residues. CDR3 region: CASSQAGLAGVSLEQYF. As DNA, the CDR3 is TGTGCCAGCAGCCAAGCCGGACTAGCGGGAGTTTCTCTCGAGCAGTACTTC.

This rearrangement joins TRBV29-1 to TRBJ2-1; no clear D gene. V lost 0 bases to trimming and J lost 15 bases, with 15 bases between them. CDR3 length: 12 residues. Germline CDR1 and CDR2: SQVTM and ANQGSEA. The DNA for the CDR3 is TGCAGCGTTGAAGACCCGGGCCTTTTACGGTTCTTC. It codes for CSVEDPGLLRFF.

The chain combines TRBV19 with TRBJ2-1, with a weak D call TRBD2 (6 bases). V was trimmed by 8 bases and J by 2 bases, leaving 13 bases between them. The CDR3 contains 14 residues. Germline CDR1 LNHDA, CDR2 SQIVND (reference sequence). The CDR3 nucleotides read TGTGCCAGTGTTTCGGGAGACCCCTACAATGAGCAGTTCTTC. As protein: CASVSGDPYNEQFF.

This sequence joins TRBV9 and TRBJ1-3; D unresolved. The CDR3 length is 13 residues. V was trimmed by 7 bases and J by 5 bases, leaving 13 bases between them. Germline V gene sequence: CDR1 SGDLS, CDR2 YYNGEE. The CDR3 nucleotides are TGTGCCAGCTCTGGAGGGTCAAGAAACACCATATATTTT. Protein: CASSGGSRNTIYF.

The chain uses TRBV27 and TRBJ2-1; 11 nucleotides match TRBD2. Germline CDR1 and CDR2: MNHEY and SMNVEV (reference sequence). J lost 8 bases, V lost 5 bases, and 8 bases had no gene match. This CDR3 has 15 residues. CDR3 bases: TGTGCCAGCAGTATGACTAGCGGGATATATGATGAGCAGTTCTTC. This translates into CASSMTSGIYDEQFF.

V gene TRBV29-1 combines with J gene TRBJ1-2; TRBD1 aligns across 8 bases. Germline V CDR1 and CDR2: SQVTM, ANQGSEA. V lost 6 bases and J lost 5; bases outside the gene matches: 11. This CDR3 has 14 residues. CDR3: CSVGETGDPYGYTF. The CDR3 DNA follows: TGCAGCGTGGGAGAGACAGGGGATCCATATGGCTACACCTTC.

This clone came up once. The CDR3 is CASSVDQVDTQYF. The CDR3 DNA is TGTGCCAGCAGCGTAGACCAAGTTGATACGCAGTATTTT. V and J are TRBV9 and TRBJ2-3; no firm D call. CDR3 length: 13 amino acids. The V gene lost 0 bases and the J gene lost 6 bases, with 8 bases spanning the gap. CDR1 SGDLS and CDR2 YYNGEE come from the germline V gene.

The CDR3 is CASSLGLAGYYEQYF. The CDR3 bases are TGTGCCAGCAGTCTCGGACTAGCGGGGTACTACGAGCAGTACTTC. The chain combines TRBV6-6 with TRBJ2-7, with 12 bases aligning to TRBD2. The CDR3 consists of 15 residues. CDR1 MNHNY and CDR2 SVGAGI come from the germline V gene (reference sequence). The trim removed 5 bases at V and 3 bases at J, leaving 5 bases unmatched.

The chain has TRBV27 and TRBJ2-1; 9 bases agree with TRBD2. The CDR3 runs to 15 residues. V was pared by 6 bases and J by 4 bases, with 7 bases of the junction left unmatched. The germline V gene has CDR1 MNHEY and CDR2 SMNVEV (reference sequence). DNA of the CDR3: TGTGCCAGCAGGGATGGGCTAGCGGGGTACAATGAGCAGTTCTTC. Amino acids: CASRDGLAGYNEQFF.

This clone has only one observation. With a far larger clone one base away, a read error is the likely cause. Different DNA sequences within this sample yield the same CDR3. CDR3 coding DNA: TGTGCCAGTAGTATAGGGGGAGAAGCTTTCTTT. Protein sequence: CASSIGGEAFF. The chain has TRBV19 and TRBJ1-1; D not resolved. Germline values: CDR1 LNHDA, CDR2 SQIVND (reference sequence). The V end was cut by 1 base, the J end by 8 bases, with 5 bases between. CDR3 length: 11 residues. Variable domain in full (rest from reference TRBV19 and TRBJ1-1): DGGITQSPKYLFRKEGQNVTLSCEQNLNHDAMYWYRQDPGQGLRLIYYSQIVNDFQKGDIAEGYSVSREKKESFPLTVTSAQKNPTAFYLCASSIGGEAFFGQGTRLTVV.

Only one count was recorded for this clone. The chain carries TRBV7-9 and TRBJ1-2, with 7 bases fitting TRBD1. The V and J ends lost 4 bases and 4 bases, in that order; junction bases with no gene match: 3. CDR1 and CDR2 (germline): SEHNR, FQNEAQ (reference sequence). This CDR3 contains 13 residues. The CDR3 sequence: CASSSGTVYGYTF. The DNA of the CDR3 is TGTGCCAGCAGCTCCGGGACAGTCTATGGCTACACCTTC.

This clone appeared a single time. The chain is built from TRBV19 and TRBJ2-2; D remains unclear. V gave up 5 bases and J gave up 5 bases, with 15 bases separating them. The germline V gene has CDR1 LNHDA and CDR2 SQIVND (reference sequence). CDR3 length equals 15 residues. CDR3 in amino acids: CASSLGSQVTGELFF. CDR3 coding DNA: TGTGCCAGTAGTTTAGGTAGTCAAGTAACCGGGGAGCTGTTTTTT.

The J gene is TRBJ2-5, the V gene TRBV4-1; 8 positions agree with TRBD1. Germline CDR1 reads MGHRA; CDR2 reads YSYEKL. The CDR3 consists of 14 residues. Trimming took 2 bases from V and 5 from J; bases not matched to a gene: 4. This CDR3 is CASSQWTGLETQYF. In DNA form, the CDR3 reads TGCGCCAGCAGCCAATGGACAGGGTTGGAGACCCAGTACTTC.

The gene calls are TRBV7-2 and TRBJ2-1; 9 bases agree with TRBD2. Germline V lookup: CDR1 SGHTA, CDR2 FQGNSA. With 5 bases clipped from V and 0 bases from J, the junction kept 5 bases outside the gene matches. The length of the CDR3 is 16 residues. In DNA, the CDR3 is TGTGCCAGCAGCACTAGCGGGCGAAGCTCCTACAATGAGCAGTTCTTC. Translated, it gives CASSTSGRSSYNEQFF.

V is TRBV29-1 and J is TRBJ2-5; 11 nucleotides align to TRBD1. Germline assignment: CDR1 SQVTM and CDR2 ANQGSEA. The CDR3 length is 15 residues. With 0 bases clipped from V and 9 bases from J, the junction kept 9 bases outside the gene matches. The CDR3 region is CSVEERGTGGSPQYF. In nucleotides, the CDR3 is TGCAGCGTTGAAGAAAGGGGGACAGGGGGGAGTCCCCAGTACTTC.

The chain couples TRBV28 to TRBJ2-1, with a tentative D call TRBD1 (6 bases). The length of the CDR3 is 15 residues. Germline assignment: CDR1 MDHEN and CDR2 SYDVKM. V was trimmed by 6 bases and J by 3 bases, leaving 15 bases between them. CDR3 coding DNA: TGTGCCAGCAGCCCGACAGGCTTACTCTACAATGAGCAGTTCTTC. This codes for CASSPTGLLYNEQFF.

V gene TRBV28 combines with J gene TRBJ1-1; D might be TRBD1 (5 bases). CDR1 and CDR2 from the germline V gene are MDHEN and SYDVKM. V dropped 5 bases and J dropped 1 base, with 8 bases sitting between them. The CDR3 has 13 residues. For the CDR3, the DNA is TGTGCCAGCAGTGGGACGGAGAACACTGAAGCTTTCTTT. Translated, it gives CASSGTENTEAFF.

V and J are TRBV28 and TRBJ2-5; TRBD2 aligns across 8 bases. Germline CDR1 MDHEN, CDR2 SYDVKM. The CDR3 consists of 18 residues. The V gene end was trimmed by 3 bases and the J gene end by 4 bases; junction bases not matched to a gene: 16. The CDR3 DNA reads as TGTGCCAGCAGTTTCCGGGAGGGCCGTAATGTAGAGGGAGAGACCCAGTACTTC. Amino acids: CASSFREGRNVEGETQYF.

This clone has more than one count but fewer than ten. CDR3 residues: CASSLWTSEETQYF. CDR3 coding DNA: TGTGCCAGCAGCCTTTGGACTAGCGAAGAGACCCAGTACTTC. The chain couples TRBV5-4 to TRBJ2-5; the match to TRBD2 covers 9 bases. The CDR3 runs 14 residues. With 4 bases clipped from V and 3 bases from J, the junction kept 4 bases outside the gene matches. Germline CDR1 reads SGHNT; CDR2 reads YYREEE (reference sequence). The whole variable domain, remainder taken from reference TRBV5-4 and TRBJ2-5, is ETGVTQSPTHLIKTRGQQVTLRCSSQSGHNTVSWYQQALGQGPQFIFQYYREEENGRGNFPPRFSGLQFPNYSSELNVNALELDDSALYLCASSLWTSEETQYFGPGTRLLVL.

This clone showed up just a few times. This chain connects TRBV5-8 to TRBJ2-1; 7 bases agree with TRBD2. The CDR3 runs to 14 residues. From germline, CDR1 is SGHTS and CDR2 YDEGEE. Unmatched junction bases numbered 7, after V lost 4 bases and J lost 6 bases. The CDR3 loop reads CASSLSGFINEQFF. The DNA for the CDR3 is TGTGCCAGCAGCCTTAGCGGGTTTATCAATGAGCAGTTCTTC.

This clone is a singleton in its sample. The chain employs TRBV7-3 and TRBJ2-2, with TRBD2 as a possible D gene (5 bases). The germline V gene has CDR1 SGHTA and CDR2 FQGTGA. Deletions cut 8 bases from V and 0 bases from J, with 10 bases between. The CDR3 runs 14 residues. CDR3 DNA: TGTGCCAGCTCGGGATTCGCGAACACCGGGGAGCTGTTTTTT. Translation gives CASSGFANTGELFF.

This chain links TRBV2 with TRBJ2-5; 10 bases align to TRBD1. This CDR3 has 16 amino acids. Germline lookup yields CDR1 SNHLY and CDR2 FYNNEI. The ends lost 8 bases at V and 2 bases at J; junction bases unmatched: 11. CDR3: CASADDRGLTQETQYF. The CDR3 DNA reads TGTGCCAGCGCAGACGACAGGGGGCTTACTCAAGAGACCCAGTACTTC.

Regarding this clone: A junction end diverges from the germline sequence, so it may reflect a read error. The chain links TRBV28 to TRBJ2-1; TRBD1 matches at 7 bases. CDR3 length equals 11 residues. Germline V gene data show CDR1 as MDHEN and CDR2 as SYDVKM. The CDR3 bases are TGTGCCAGCAGCGACCCGGGACAGCCGGTCTTC. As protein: CASSDPGQPVF. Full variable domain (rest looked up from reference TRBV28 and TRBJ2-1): DVKVTQSSRYLVKRTGEKVFLECVQDMDHENMFWYRQDPGLGLRLIYFSYDVKMKEKGDIPEGYSVSREKKERFSLILESASTNQTSMYLCASSDPGQPVFGPGTRLTVL.

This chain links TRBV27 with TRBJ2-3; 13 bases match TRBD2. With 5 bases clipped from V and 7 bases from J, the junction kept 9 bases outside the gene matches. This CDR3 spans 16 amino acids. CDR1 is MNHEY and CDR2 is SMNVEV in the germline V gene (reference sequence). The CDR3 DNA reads TGTGCCAGCAGTCCGTGGACTAGCGGGAGCGGTTATACGCAGTATTTT. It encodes CASSPWTSGSGYTQYF.

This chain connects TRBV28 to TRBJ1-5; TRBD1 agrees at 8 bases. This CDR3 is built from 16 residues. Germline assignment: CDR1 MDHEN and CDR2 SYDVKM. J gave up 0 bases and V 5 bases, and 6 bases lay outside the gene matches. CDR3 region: CASSAQTGGSNQPQHF. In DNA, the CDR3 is TGTGCCAGCAGTGCCCAAACAGGGGGTAGCAATCAGCCCCAGCATTTT.

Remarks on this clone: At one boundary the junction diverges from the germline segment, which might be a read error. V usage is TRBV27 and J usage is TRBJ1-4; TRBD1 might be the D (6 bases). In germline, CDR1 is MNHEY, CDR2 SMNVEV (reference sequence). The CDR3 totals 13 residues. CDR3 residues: CASQRTKGGKTVF. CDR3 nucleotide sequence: TGTGCCAGCCAAAGGACAAAAGGGGGAAAAACTGTTTTT.